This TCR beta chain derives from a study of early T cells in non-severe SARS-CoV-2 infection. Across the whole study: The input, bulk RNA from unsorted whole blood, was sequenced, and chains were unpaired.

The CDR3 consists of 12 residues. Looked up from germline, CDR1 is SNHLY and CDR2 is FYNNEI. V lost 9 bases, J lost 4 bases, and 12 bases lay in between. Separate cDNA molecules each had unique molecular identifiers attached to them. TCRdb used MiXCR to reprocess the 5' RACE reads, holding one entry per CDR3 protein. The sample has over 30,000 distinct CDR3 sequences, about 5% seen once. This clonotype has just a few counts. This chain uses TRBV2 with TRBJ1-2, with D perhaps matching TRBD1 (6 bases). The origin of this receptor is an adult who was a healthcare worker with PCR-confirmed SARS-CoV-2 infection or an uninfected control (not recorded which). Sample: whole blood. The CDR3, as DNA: TGTGCCAGAAACCGACAGGTCTATGGCTACACCTTC. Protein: CARNRQVYGYTF. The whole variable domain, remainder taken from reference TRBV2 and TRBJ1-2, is EPEVTQTPSHQVTQMGQEVILRCVPISNHLYFYWYRQILGQKVEFLVSFYNNEISEKSEIFDDQFSVERPDGSNFTLKIRSTKLEDSAMYFCARNRQVYGYTFGSGTRLTVV.